The rows below give T cell receptor beta chains drawn from one sample of a study of control samples from healthy donors and cancer patients. This table comes from immunoSEQ multiplex PCR, and its TCRdb copy is limited to in-frame clones, with some not included. The data contain 110,000 to 150,000 clones, about 89% of them singletons. Material for sequencing was blood. Every receptor here comes from a man under 40 in good health. CDR3s include the opening cysteine and the closing phenylalanine or tryptophan. The order of the fields is CDR3 DNA, CDR3 protein, D gene, V gene, J gene, clone size. D genes are given only for firm matches. Clone size, where shown, is once, few, many, or a class for clones that have expanded.

cdr3_nt: TGTGCAAGTCGCTTAGCTCCTACCGGGACTAGCGGGAAGAATGAGCAGTTCTTC; cdr3_aa: CASRLAPTGTSGKNEQFF; d_call: .; v_call: TRBV12-2; j_call: TRBJ2-1; clone_size: .
cdr3_nt: TGTGCCAGCAGTCAGCAAGATACGCAGTATTTT; cdr3_aa: CASSQQDTQYF; d_call: .; v_call: TRBV12-3/TRBV12-4; j_call: TRBJ2-3; clone_size: .
cdr3_nt: TGTGCCAGCAGTGACGGCGGGGGGGCCGATACGCAGTATTTT; cdr3_aa: CASSDGGGADTQYF; d_call: TRBD2; v_call: TRBV6-4; j_call: TRBJ2-3; clone_size: .
cdr3_nt: TGCGCCAGCAGCCAAGATTATGAAAAACTGTTTTTT; cdr3_aa: CASSQDYEKLFF; d_call: .; v_call: TRBV4-1; j_call: TRBJ1-4; clone_size: .
cdr3_nt: TGTGCCAGCAAACGGGACAGGGGTTTCGATTATGGCTACACCTTC; cdr3_aa: CASKRDRGFDYGYTF; d_call: TRBD1; v_call: TRBV19; j_call: TRBJ1-2; clone_size: .
cdr3_nt: TGTGCCAGCAGACAGTCGGGATACGAGCAGTACTTC; cdr3_aa: CASRQSGYEQYF; d_call: .; v_call: TRBV11-2; j_call: TRBJ2-7; clone_size: .
cdr3_nt: TGTGCCAGTTCCGCGGGGCCAGGACACTCTGGAAACACCATATATTTT; cdr3_aa: CASSAGPGHSGNTIYF; d_call: .; v_call: TRBV6-6; j_call: TRBJ1-3; clone_size: .
cdr3_nt: TGTGCCAGTAGCCCACTAGCGGGGTCCTACAATGAGCAGTTCTTC; cdr3_aa: CASSPLAGSYNEQFF; d_call: TRBD2; v_call: TRBV19; j_call: TRBJ2-1; clone_size: .
cdr3_nt: TGCGCCAGCAGCTTGGAGATCCGGGAGAGCTCCTATAATTCACCCCTCCACTTT; cdr3_aa: CASSLEIRESSYNSPLHF; d_call: .; v_call: TRBV5-1; j_call: TRBJ1-6; clone_size: .
cdr3_nt: TGTGCCAGCAGTTACTCCGGGACAAGGGGCATCTACACCTTC; cdr3_aa: CASSYSGTRGIYTF; d_call: .; v_call: TRBV6-5; j_call: TRBJ1-2; clone_size: .
cdr3_nt: TGTGCCAGTAGTATAGTAATATCGGACAGGGGTATTGGCTACACCTTC; cdr3_aa: CASSIVISDRGIGYTF; d_call: TRBD1; v_call: TRBV19; j_call: TRBJ1-2; clone_size: .
cdr3_nt: TGTGCCAGCTCTGGTAACTCCTACAATGAGCAGTTCTTC; cdr3_aa: CASSGNSYNEQFF; d_call: .; v_call: TRBV18; j_call: TRBJ2-1; clone_size: .
cdr3_nt: TGTGCCAGCAGTGGGGGACATACCACTGAAGCTTTCTTT; cdr3_aa: CASSGGHTTEAFF; d_call: .; v_call: TRBV2; j_call: TRBJ1-1; clone_size: .
cdr3_nt: TGTGCCAGCAGCTCGCACCTAGCGGAATCCTACAATGAGCAGTTCTTC; cdr3_aa: CASSSHLAESYNEQFF; d_call: TRBD2; v_call: TRBV11-3; j_call: TRBJ2-1; clone_size: .
cdr3_nt: TGTGCCACCAGTGGGGGGACGGAAGAGGGGCAGCCCCAGCATTTT; cdr3_aa: CATSGGTEEGQPQHF; d_call: .; v_call: TRBV24-1; j_call: TRBJ1-5; clone_size: .
cdr3_nt: TGTGCCAGCAGTGTGGGGATCCGGGTCTCGAATGAGCAGTTCTTC; cdr3_aa: CASSVGIRVSNEQFF; d_call: .; v_call: TRBV9; j_call: TRBJ2-1; clone_size: .
cdr3_nt: TGTGCCAGCTCACCAGGCCAGGACACTGAAGCTTTCTTT; cdr3_aa: CASSPGQDTEAFF; d_call: .; v_call: TRBV18; j_call: TRBJ1-1; clone_size: .
cdr3_nt: TGTGCCAGCGGCCGGGACAGGGATAGTTCACCCCTCCACTTT; cdr3_aa: CASGRDRDSSPLHF; d_call: TRBD1; v_call: TRBV6-5; j_call: TRBJ1-6; clone_size: .
cdr3_nt: TGTGCCAGCAGCTCCCTGCTAGCCAGAGCCCACGAGCAGTACTTC; cdr3_aa: CASSSLLARAHEQYF; d_call: .; v_call: TRBV7-2; j_call: TRBJ2-7; clone_size: .
cdr3_nt: TGTGCCAGCAGCACGACAGGGCCCAACTATGGCTACACCTTC; cdr3_aa: CASSTTGPNYGYTF; d_call: TRBD1; v_call: TRBV6-5; j_call: TRBJ1-2; clone_size: .
cdr3_nt: TGTGCCAGCAGGTCAGGGGTCATTATTAATTCACCCCTCCACTTT; cdr3_aa: CASRSGVIINSPLHF; d_call: .; v_call: TRBV6-5; j_call: TRBJ1-6; clone_size: .
cdr3_nt: TGTGCCAGCAGTGTACAGGGGAGCGGCTACACCTTC; cdr3_aa: CASSVQGSGYTF; d_call: TRBD1; v_call: TRBV6-6; j_call: TRBJ1-2; clone_size: few
cdr3_nt: TGTGCCAGCAGCTTAGTCCCGGGACAGGCCTTTGAAGCTTTCTTT; cdr3_aa: CASSLVPGQAFEAFF; d_call: TRBD1; v_call: TRBV7-8; j_call: TRBJ1-1; clone_size: .
cdr3_nt: TGTGCCAGCAGCGACGGGACAGGGGGCCATACGCAGTATTTT; cdr3_aa: CASSDGTGGHTQYF; d_call: TRBD1; v_call: TRBV7-3; j_call: TRBJ2-3; clone_size: .
cdr3_nt: TGTGCCAGCAGTTCCGAGCCGACTAGTTACTACGAGCAGTACTTC; cdr3_aa: CASSSEPTSYYEQYF; d_call: .; v_call: TRBV6-2/TRBV6-3; j_call: TRBJ2-7; clone_size: .
cdr3_nt: TGCGCCAGCAGCCAAGGTCAACTTGTCTACACAGATACGCAGTATTTT; cdr3_aa: CASSQGQLVYTDTQYF; d_call: .; v_call: TRBV4-3; j_call: TRBJ2-3; clone_size: .
cdr3_nt: TGCGCCAGCAGCTTGGGGGGGAGGAATAATTCACCCCTCCACTTT; cdr3_aa: CASSLGGRNNSPLHF; d_call: .; v_call: TRBV5-1; j_call: TRBJ1-6; clone_size: .
cdr3_nt: TGTGCCAGCAGCGGGGAGAGGGTTGTCTACGAGCAGTACTTC; cdr3_aa: CASSGERVVYEQYF; d_call: .; v_call: TRBV6-2/TRBV6-3; j_call: TRBJ2-7; clone_size: .
cdr3_nt: TGTGCCAGCAGTCATGGGACCCTTAACACTGAAGCTTTCTTT; cdr3_aa: CASSHGTLNTEAFF; d_call: .; v_call: TRBV6-2/TRBV6-3; j_call: TRBJ1-1; clone_size: .
cdr3_nt: TGCGCCAGCAGCATCGGGGGGACAGACCGGGGTTACTTC; cdr3_aa: CASSIGGTDRGYF; d_call: .; v_call: TRBV5-1; j_call: TRBJ2-7; clone_size: .
cdr3_nt: TGCGCCAGCAGCCGGCAGCTCCGGGGGCGGGGAACAGATACGCAGTATTTT; cdr3_aa: CASSRQLRGRGTDTQYF; d_call: .; v_call: TRBV4-3; j_call: TRBJ2-3; clone_size: .
cdr3_nt: TGTGCCAGCAGCTTAGGGGGTGCAAATCAGCCCCAGCATTTT; cdr3_aa: CASSLGGANQPQHF; d_call: .; v_call: TRBV7-8; j_call: TRBJ1-5; clone_size: .
cdr3_nt: TGTGCCAGTAGTCCGGGACAGGGTAACTCACCCCTCCACTTT; cdr3_aa: CASSPGQGNSPLHF; d_call: TRBD1; v_call: TRBV19; j_call: TRBJ1-6; clone_size: .
cdr3_nt: TGTGCCAGCAAATACCAGGACGGCGTATCCTACGAGCAGTACTTC; cdr3_aa: CASKYQDGVSYEQYF; d_call: .; v_call: TRBV2; j_call: TRBJ2-7; clone_size: .
cdr3_nt: TGTGCCAGCAGTGCCCCCGGGGGGCTCCGCCAGCCCCAGCATTTT; cdr3_aa: CASSAPGGLRQPQHF; d_call: .; v_call: TRBV6-2/TRBV6-3; j_call: TRBJ1-5; clone_size: once
cdr3_nt: TGTGCCAGCAGCTTAGATCCCGACTACGAGCAGTACTTC; cdr3_aa: CASSLDPDYEQYF; d_call: .; v_call: TRBV7-2; j_call: TRBJ2-7; clone_size: .
cdr3_nt: TGTGCCAGCACTCAGGGACCTCAGAGGGACTATGGCTACACCTTC; cdr3_aa: CASTQGPQRDYGYTF; d_call: .; v_call: TRBV6-5; j_call: TRBJ1-2; clone_size: .
cdr3_nt: TGTGCCAGCAGTTACGGAGGGGGCGGGTACTATGGCTACACCTTC; cdr3_aa: CASSYGGGGYYGYTF; d_call: TRBD1; v_call: TRBV6-5; j_call: TRBJ1-2; clone_size: .
cdr3_nt: TGTGCCAGCAGCCGGGGAGAACTCGTAGCCAAAAACATTCAGTACTTC; cdr3_aa: CASSRGELVAKNIQYF; d_call: .; v_call: TRBV3-1/TRBV3-2; j_call: TRBJ2-4; clone_size: .
cdr3_nt: TGTGCCAGCAGTTACGATATGAGCAGCCTCAATGAGCAGTTCTTC; cdr3_aa: CASSYDMSSLNEQFF; d_call: .; v_call: TRBV6-2/TRBV6-3; j_call: TRBJ2-1; clone_size: .
cdr3_nt: TGTGCCAGCGGGACAGGGATTTACGAGCAGTACTTC; cdr3_aa: CASGTGIYEQYF; d_call: TRBD1; v_call: TRBV9; j_call: TRBJ2-7; clone_size: .
cdr3_nt: TGTGCCAGCAGCTTAAACAGGGTGGGCACCGGGGAGCTGTTTTTT; cdr3_aa: CASSLNRVGTGELFF; d_call: .; v_call: TRBV7-3; j_call: TRBJ2-2; clone_size: .
cdr3_nt: TGCGCCAGCAGCTTTTTTCCCGTGAGAAGCTCCTACGAGCAGTACTTC; cdr3_aa: CASSFFPVRSSYEQYF; d_call: .; v_call: TRBV5-1; j_call: TRBJ2-7; clone_size: .
cdr3_nt: TGTGCCAGCAGCTTGTGGTTTCGGGACACCGGCACAGATACGCAGTATTTT; cdr3_aa: CASSLWFRDTGTDTQYF; d_call: .; v_call: TRBV5-6; j_call: TRBJ2-3; clone_size: .
cdr3_nt: TGTGCCATCAGTGATCCAGACAGGGGCAATCAGCCCCAGCATTTT; cdr3_aa: CAISDPDRGNQPQHF; d_call: TRBD1; v_call: TRBV10-3; j_call: TRBJ1-5; clone_size: .
cdr3_nt: TGTGCCAGTAGTGGACAGGGCCTACCAGGACCCTCTGGAAACACCATATATTTT; cdr3_aa: CASSGQGLPGPSGNTIYF; d_call: TRBD1; v_call: TRBV6-1; j_call: TRBJ1-3; clone_size: few
cdr3_nt: TGCAGCGCTCCCACAGGGGGCAGCGGAGCTTTCTTT; cdr3_aa: CSAPTGGSGAFF; d_call: TRBD1; v_call: TRBV29-1; j_call: TRBJ1-1; clone_size: .
cdr3_nt: TGTGCCAGCAGCTTAATCGGGGAGACCCAGTACTTC; cdr3_aa: CASSLIGETQYF; d_call: .; v_call: TRBV7-9; j_call: TRBJ2-5; clone_size: .
cdr3_nt: TGCAGCGCCGCGACTAGCGGGGGGGAGGAGCAGTTCTTC; cdr3_aa: CSAATSGGEEQFF; d_call: TRBD2; v_call: TRBV29-1; j_call: TRBJ2-1; clone_size: .